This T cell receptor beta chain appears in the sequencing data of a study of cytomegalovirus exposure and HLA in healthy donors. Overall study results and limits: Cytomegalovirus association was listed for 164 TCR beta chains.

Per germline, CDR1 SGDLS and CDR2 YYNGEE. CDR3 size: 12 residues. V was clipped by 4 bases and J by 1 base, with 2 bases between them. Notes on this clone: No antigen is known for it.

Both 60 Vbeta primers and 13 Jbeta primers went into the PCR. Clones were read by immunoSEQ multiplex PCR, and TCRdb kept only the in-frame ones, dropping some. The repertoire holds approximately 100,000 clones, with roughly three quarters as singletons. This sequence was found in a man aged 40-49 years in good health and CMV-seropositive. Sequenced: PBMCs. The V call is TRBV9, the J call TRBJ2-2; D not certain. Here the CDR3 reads CASSQNTGELFF. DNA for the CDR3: TGTGCCAGCAGCCAGAACACCGGGGAGCTGTTTTTT.